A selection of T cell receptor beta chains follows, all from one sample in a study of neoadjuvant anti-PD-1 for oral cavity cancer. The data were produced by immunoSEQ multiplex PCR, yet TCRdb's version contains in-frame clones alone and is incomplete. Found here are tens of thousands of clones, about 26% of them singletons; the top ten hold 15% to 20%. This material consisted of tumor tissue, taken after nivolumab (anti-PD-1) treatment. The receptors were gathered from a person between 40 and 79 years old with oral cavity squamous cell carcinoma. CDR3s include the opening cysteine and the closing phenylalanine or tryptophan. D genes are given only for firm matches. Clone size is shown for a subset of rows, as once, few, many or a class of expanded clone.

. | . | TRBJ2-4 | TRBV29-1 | TGCAGCGTTGGATCGGCAGAGCTAGCCAAAAACATTCAGTACTTC | CSVGSAELAKNIQYF
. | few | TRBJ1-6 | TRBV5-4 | TGTGCCAGCAGCTTGGATTCGGGGGGCGTTGGCAATTCACCCCTCCACTTT | CASSLDSGGVGNSPLHF
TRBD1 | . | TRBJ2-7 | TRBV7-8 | TGTGCCAGCAGCTCAAGGACAGGCTACGAGCAGTACTTC | CASSSRTGYEQYF
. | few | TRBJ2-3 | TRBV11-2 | TGTGCCAGCAGAGAATCGGGGGCGCGGAGGACAGATACGCAGTATTTT | CASRESGARRTDTQYF
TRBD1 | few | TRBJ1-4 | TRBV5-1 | TGCGCCAGCAGCCCACAGGGGAGTGAAAAACTGTTTTTT | CASSPQGSEKLFF
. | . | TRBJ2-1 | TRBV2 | TGTGCCAGCAGGCAACACTACAATGAGCAGTTCTTC | CASRQHYNEQFF
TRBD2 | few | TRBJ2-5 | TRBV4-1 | TGCGCCAGCAGCCAAGATGTCAGCGGGGGGCACCGAGAGACCCAGTACTTC | CASSQDVSGGHRETQYF
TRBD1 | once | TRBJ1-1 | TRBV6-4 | TGTGCCAGCAGTGGATTACCGGGACAGGGGGAAGCTTTCTTT | CASSGLPGQGEAFF
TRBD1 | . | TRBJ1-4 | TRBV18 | TGTGCCAGCTCACCGGGACAGGGCGGCGAAAAACTGTTTTTT | CASSPGQGGEKLFF
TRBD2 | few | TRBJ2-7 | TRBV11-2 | TGTGCCAGCAGCCCGATACGCGGGAGAGGGCCCTACGAGCAGTACTTC | CASSPIRGRGPYEQYF
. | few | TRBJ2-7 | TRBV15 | TGTGCCACCAGTTCCGGGGGCCTGCAGTACTTC | CATSSGGLQYF
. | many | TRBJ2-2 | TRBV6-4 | TGTGCCAGCAAAAACAAGGCCGGGGGAACCGGGGAGCTGTTTTTT | CASKNKAGGTGELFF
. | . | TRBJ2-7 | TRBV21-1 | TGTGCCAGCAGCAAACGTATGAGCTCCTACGAGCAGTACTTC | CASSKRMSSYEQYF
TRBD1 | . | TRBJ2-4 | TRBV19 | TGTGCCAGTAGTCCTCCGACAGGGGTTAGAAACATTCAGTACTTC | CASSPPTGVRNIQYF
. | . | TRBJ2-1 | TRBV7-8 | TGTGCCAGCAGCACAATATTTGGGTGGGGGATTGAGGACAATGAGCAGTTCTTC | CASSTIFGWGIEDNEQFF
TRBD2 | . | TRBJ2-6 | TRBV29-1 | TGCAGCGCTGAGACTAGCGGGATTTCTGGGGCCAACGTCCTGACTTTC | CSAETSGISGANVLTF
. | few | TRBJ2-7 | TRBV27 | TGTGCCAGCAGTTTATACGGGGGCGCGATGGAGCAGTACTTC | CASSLYGGAMEQYF
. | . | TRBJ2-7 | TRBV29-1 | TGCAGCGTGGGGAGCAGGGCACCCTACGAGCAGTACTTC | CSVGSRAPYEQYF
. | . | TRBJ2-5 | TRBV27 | TGTGCCAGCAGTGTACAGGGAAGGCAAGAGACCCAGTACTTC | CASSVQGRQETQYF
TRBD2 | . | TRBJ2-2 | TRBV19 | TGTGCCAGTAGTATAGAGGGGAGACGAGGGACTAGCGGGACCACCGGGGAGCTGTTTTTT | CASSIEGRRGTSGTTGELFF
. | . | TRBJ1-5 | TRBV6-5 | TGTGCCAGCAGTTCAGGGTTAGGAGGCAATCAGCCCCAGCATTTT | CASSSGLGGNQPQHF
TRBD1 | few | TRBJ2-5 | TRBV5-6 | TGTGCCAGCGGATTACAGGGGGGCGAGACCCAGTACTTC | CASGLQGGETQYF
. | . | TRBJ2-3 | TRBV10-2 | TGCGCCAGCAGCTACGCGGATACGCAGTATTTT | CASSYADTQYF